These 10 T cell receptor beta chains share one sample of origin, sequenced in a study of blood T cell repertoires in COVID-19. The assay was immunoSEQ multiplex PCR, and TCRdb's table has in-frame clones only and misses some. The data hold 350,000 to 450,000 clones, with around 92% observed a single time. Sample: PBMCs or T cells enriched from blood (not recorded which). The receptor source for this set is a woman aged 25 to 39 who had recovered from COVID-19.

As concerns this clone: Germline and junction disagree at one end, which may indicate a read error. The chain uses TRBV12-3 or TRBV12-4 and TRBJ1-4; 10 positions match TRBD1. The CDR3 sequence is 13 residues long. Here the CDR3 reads CASSFFRDRGLHF. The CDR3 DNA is TGTGCCAGCAGTTTTTTCCGAGACAGGGGGCTCCATTTT.

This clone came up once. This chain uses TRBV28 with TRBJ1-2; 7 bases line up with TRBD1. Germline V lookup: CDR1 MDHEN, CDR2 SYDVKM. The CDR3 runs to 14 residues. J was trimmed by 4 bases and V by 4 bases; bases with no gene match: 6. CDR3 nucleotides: TGTGCCAGCAGTTCCACAGGGGACTTCTATGGCTACACCTTC. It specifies CASSSTGDFYGYTF.

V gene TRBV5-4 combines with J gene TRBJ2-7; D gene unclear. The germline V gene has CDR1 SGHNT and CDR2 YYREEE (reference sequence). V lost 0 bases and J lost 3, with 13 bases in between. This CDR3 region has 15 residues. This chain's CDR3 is CASSLDATNYYEQYF. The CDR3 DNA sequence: TGTGCCAGCAGCTTGGATGCAACGAACTACTACGAGCAGTACTTC.

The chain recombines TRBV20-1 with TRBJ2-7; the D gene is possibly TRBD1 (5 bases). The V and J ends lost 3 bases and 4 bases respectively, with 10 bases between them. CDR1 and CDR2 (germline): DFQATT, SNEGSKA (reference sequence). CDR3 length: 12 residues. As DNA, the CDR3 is TGCAGTGCTAGTATACAGGAGTACGAGCAGTACTTC. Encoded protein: CSASIQEYEQYF.

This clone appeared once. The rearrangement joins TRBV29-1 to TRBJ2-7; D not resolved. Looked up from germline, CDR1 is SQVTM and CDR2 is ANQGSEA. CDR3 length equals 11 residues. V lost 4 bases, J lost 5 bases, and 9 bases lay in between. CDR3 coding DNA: TGCAGCGTTGTCATAACAGACGAGCAGTACTTC. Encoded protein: CSVVITDEQYF.

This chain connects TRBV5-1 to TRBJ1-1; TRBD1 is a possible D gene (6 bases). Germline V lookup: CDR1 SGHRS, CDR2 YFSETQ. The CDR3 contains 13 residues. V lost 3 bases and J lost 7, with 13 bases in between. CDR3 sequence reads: CASSSGTTGEAFF. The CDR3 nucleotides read TGCGCCAGCAGCTCCGGGACAACCGGTGAAGCTTTCTTT. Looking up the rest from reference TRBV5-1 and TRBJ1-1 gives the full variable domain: KAGVTQTPRYLIKTRGQQVTLSCSPISGHRSVSWYQQTPGQGLQFLFEYFSETQRNKGNFPGRFSGRQFSNSRSEMNVSTLELGDSALYLCASSSGTTGEAFFGQGTRLTVV.

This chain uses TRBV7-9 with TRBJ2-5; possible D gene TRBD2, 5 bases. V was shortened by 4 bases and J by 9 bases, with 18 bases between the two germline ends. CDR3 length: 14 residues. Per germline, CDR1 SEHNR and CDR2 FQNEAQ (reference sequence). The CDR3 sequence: CASSSGLGLRPQYF. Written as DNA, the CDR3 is TGTGCCAGCAGCTCCGGACTGGGTTTACGACCCCAGTACTTC.

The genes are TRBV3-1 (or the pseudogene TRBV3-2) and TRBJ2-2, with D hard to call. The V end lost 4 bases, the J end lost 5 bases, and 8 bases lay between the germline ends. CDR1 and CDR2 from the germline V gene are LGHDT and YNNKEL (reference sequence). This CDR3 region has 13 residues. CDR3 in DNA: TGTGCCAGCAGCCGAGGAAGGACCGGGGAGCTGTTTTTT. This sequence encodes CASSRGRTGELFF.

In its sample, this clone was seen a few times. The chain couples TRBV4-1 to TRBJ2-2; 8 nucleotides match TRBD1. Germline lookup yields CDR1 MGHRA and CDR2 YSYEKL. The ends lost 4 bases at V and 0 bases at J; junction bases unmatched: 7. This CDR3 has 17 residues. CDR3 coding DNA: TGCGCCAGCAGCCGCCTCGGGACAGGCTCGAACACCGGGGAGCTGTTTTTT. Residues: CASSRLGTGSNTGELFF.

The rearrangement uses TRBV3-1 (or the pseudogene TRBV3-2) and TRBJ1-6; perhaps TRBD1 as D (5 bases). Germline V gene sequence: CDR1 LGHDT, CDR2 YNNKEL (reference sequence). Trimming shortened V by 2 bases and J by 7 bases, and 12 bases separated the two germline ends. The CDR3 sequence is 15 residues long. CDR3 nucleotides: TGTGCCAGCAGCCAACAGGGATCCGGCAATTCACCCCTCCACTTT. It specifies CASSQQGSGNSPLHF.